This record concerns one TCR beta chain sequence. Its cognate antigen is unknown. Before sequencing, viral peptide pools were used by the ViraFEST assay to expand antigen-specific CD4+ T cells. Cells that had been cultured for 9 to 10 days were the source of isolated CD4+ T cells. Having tested negative for nucleocapsid antibodies, the vaccine recipients showed no prior SARS-CoV-2 infection. TCRdb keeps only in-frame clones here, not all; method: immunoSEQ multiplex PCR. The table has about 70,000 clones, 80% seen once. This sample stems from a study of vaccination effects on CD4 cells after COVID-19. The CDR3 is 17 residues long. The trim removed 5 bases at V and 0 bases at J, leaving 5 bases unmatched. Germline values: CDR1 LGHDT, CDR2 YNNKEL (reference sequence). Broader study findings: Both infection-induced and vaccine-induced clones contracted markedly at late post-vaccination timepoints.

The chain combines TRBV3-1 (or the pseudogene TRBV3-2) with TRBJ2-1, with TRBD2 identical over 12 bases. This TCR was sampled from a human donor who received a COVID-19 vaccine. Source: CD4+ T cells from PBMCs cultured with SARS-CoV-2 spike peptides, taken before COVID-19 vaccination. The CDR3: CASSETSGGSSYNEQFF. The DNA of the CDR3 is TGTGCCAGCAGCGAGACTAGCGGGGGCAGCTCCTACAATGAGCAGTTCTTC.